This T cell receptor beta chain was documented in a study of neurological immune-mediated disorders. This clonotype appeared many times. This CDR3 is 15 amino acids long. V lost 3 bases to trimming and J lost 9 bases; unmatched junction nucleotides: 5. TCRdb independently ran MiXCR on the 5' RACE reads; one entry per CDR3 protein. The sample lists tens of thousands of distinct CDR3 sequences; approximately 4.2% were seen once. The receptor was isolated from a man aged 25-45 years with multiple sclerosis. Sequencing used PBMCs. The V gene is TRBV12-3 or TRBV12-4, the J gene TRBJ1-6; 10 bases match TRBD1. CDR3 DNA sequence: TGTGCCAGCAGTTTTAGGACAGGGGGAAGTTCACCCCTCCACTTT. Its translation: CASSFRTGGSSPLHF.